The 3 T cell receptor beta chains presented below share a single source sample, sequenced in a study of CD8 T cells in Susac syndrome (dated by TCRdb to about 2019). The protocol used for the library was the immunoSEQ multiplex PCR assay. RNA was extracted with the RNeasy kit and roughly 0.5 to 1 ug was reverse transcribed using random hexamers. TCRdb's own reprocessing of the public reads used fastp at Q25 and MiXCR and kept productive beta chains. CDR3 protein duplicates are merged, each entry listing the most common genes and DNA. Recorded for this sample are more than 100,000 distinct CDR3 sequences; around 85% of them occurred a single time. Around 0.51% of the sample is held by the ten biggest clonotypes. The sequenced sample consisted of CD8+ T cells from PBMCs. These receptors were collected from a human donor with multiple sclerosis.

This clonotype showed up just once. This chain links TRBV19 with TRBJ2-7; TRBD1 is a possible D gene (5 bases). In germline, CDR1 is LNHDA, CDR2 SQIVND (reference sequence). Trimming removed 5 bases at V and 2 bases at J, with 10 bases between. This CDR3 comprises 13 residues. The CDR3 region has the DNA TGTGCCAGTAGTTGGGGCAAGGCCTACGAGCAGTACTTC. Translating it yields CASSWGKAYEQYF. Full variable domain (missing parts from reference TRBV19 and TRBJ2-7): DGGITQSPKYLFRKEGQNVTLSCEQNLNHDAMYWYRQDPGQGLRLIYYSQIVNDFQKGDIAEGYSVSREKKESFPLTVTSAQKNPTAFYLCASSWGKAYEQYFGPGTRLTVT.

The genes are TRBV4-1 and TRBJ2-5, with D perhaps TRBD2 (7 bases). V lost 1 base, J lost 5 bases, and 11 bases lay in between. The germline V gene encodes CDR1 MGHRA and CDR2 YSYEKL. This CDR3 has 14 residues. In DNA form, the CDR3 reads TGCGCCAGCAGCCAAGTGGGGGGGCCGGAGACCCAGTACTTC. This codes for CASSQVGGPETQYF.

The chain uses TRBV7-2 and TRBJ1-6; no firm D call. Trimming removed 1 base at V and 8 bases at J, with 6 bases between. This CDR3 has 13 amino acids. Germline loops: CDR1 SGHTA, CDR2 FQGNSA. The CDR3 sequence: CASSLGPDSPLHF. In nucleotides, the CDR3 is TGTGCCAGCAGCTTAGGGCCTGATTCACCCCTCCACTTT.